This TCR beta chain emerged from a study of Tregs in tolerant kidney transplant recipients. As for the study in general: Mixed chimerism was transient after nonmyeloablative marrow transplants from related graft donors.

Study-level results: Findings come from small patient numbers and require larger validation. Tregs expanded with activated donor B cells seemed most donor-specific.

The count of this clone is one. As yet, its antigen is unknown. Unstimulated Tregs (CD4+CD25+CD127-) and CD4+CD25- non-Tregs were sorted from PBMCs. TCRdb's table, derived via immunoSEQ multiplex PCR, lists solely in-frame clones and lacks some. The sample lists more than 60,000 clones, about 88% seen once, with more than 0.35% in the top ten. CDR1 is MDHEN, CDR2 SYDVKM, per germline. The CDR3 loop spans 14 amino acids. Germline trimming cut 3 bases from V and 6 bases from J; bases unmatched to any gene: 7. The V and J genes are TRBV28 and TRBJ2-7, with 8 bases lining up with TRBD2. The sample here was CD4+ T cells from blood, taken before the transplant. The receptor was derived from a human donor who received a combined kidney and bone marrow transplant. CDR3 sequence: CASSFWVAGREQYF. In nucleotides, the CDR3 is TGTGCCAGCAGTTTTTGGGTAGCGGGGCGCGAGCAGTACTTC.